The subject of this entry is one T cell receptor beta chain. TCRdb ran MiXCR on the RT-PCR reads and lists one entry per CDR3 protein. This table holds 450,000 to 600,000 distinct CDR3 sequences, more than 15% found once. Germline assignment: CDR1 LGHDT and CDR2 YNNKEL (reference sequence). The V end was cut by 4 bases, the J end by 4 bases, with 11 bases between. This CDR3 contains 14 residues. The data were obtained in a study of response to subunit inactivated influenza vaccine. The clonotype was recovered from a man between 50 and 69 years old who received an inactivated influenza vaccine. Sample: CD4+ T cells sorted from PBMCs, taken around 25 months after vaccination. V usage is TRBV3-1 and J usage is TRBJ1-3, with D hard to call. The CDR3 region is CASSLREEGNTIYF. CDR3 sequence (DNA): TGTGCCAGCAGCCTTAGGGAGGAAGGAAACACCATATATTTT. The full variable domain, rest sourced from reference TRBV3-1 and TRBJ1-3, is DTAVSQTPKYLVTQMGNDKSIKCEQNLGHDTMYWYKQDSKKFLKIMFSYNNKELIINETVPNRFSPKSPDKAHLNLHINSLELGDSAVYFCASSLREEGNTIYFGEGSWLTVV.